Listed below are T cell receptor beta chains from one sample, sequenced in a study of identical twins. One entry per CDR3 protein, called by TCRdb with MiXCR from the 5' RACE reads. Of around 480,000 distinct CDR3 sequences in the sample, over 12% were seen once. These sequences were also reported in another study, on yellow fever vaccine responses in identical twins.

Sample: CD4+ T cells sorted from blood. The receptors stem from a woman between 18 and 30 years old in good health. Each CDR3 is given with its conserved first and last residue. D genes are given only for firm matches. Clone size appears in some rows only: once, few, many, or a class for an expanded clone.

v_call	j_call	clone_size	d_call	cdr3_nt	cdr3_aa
TRBV11-3	TRBJ2-3	few	TRBD2	TGTGCCAGCAGCGCCCGGACTAGCGGGAGGGTTGGAGATACGCAGTATTTT	CASSARTSGRVGDTQYF
TRBV4-1	TRBJ2-7	few	.	TGCGCCAGCAGCCAAGATGAGAACGAGCAGTACTTC	CASSQDENEQYF
TRBV20-1	TRBJ2-1	.	.	TGCAGTGCTAGTGGGGCCCTATCCTACAATGAGCAGTTCTTC	CSASGALSYNEQFF
TRBV9	TRBJ2-1	few	TRBD2	TGTGCCAGCAGCGTAGCTTGGCTAGCGGGGGACAATGAGCAGTTCTTC	CASSVAWLAGDNEQFF
TRBV27	TRBJ2-5	.	.	TGTGCCAGCAGTCCAGTTTTAGGGGAGACCCAGTACTTC	CASSPVLGETQYF
TRBV6-1	TRBJ2-3	many	.	TGTGCCAGCAGTGTCGCTACAGATACGCAGTATTTT	CASSVATDTQYF
TRBV27	TRBJ2-6	few	.	TGTGCCAGCAGCAATGTCGGGTCAGCTGGGGCCAACGTCCTGACTTTC	CASSNVGSAGANVLTF
TRBV27	TRBJ2-3	many	TRBD2	TGTGCCAGCAGTTTCGTGACTAGCGTGGCTAGCACAGATACGCAGTATTTT	CASSFVTSVASTDTQYF
TRBV18	TRBJ2-7	.	.	TGTGCCAGCTCACCTGGACAGTCTGGCGAGCAGTACTTC	CASSPGQSGEQYF
TRBV20-1	TRBJ2-5	few	TRBD2	TGCAGTGCTAGAGGCGCGACTAGCGGGCCGCAAGAGACCCAGTACTTC	CSARGATSGPQETQYF
TRBV5-1	TRBJ2-5	.	TRBD2	TGCGCCAGCAGCTGGACTAGCGGACTAAGGAACCAAGAGACCCAGTACTTC	CASSWTSGLRNQETQYF
TRBV5-1	TRBJ2-1	.	.	TGCGCCAGCAGCTTAGATGTCGGGAGTGGTGAGCAGTTCTTC	CASSLDVGSGEQFF
TRBV25-1	TRBJ2-1	few	.	TGTGCCAGCAGTGAATGGGGGCTGGGTGAGCAGTTCTTC	CASSEWGLGEQFF
TRBV5-1	TRBJ1-4	.	.	TGCGCCAGCAGCTTGGATACAGGAACAACTAATGAAAAACTGTTTTTT	CASSLDTGTTNEKLFF
TRBV4-2	TRBJ2-7	few	TRBD2	TGTGCCAGCAGCCAGTTCGGGACTAGCGGTTCCTACGAGCAGTACTTC	CASSQFGTSGSYEQYF
TRBV6-5	TRBJ1-6	few	.	TGTGCCAGCCGGGACGCAAATTCACCCCTCCACTTT	CASRDANSPLHF
TRBV5-1	TRBJ1-1	many	.	TGCGCCAGCAGCTTGGGCCCGGGAATTGAGACTGAAGCTTTCTTT	CASSLGPGIETEAFF
TRBV2	TRBJ2-7	few	TRBD2	TGTGCCGGGACTACCCCCTCCTACGAGCAGTACTTC	CAGTTPSYEQYF
TRBV20-1	TRBJ2-2	.	.	TGCAGTGCACCCCACAGGGACGGTACTACCGGGGAGCTGTTTTTT	CSAPHRDGTTGELFF
TRBV20-1	TRBJ2-7	.	TRBD2	TGCAGTGCTCCTACAGGGACTAGGACCTACGAGCAGTACTTC	CSAPTGTRTYEQYF
TRBV5-1	TRBJ2-3	many	.	TGCGCCAGCAGCTGGAGGGGTTCACAGGGGACGGTTGCAGATACGCAGTATTTT	CASSWRGSQGTVADTQYF
TRBV2	TRBJ1-1	many	.	TGTGCCAGCAGTCGAGGAGGGGGGACTGAAGCTTTCTTT	CASSRGGGTEAFF
TRBV5-6	TRBJ1-5	.	.	TGTGCCAGCAGCTTTTGGGCAATCAGCCCCAGCGGAACCCAGCATTTT	CASSFWAISPSGTQHF
TRBV28	TRBJ2-7	few	TRBD1	TGTGCCAGCAGTTTAATAGGACAGGGGAATCACGAGCAGTACTTC	CASSLIGQGNHEQYF
TRBV11-2	TRBJ2-1	.	TRBD2	TGTGCCAGCATCCGGACGGGGGGGGGCTGGAATGAGCAGTTCTTC	CASIRTGGGWNEQFF
TRBV7-9	TRBJ2-2	once	TRBD2	TGTGCCAGCAGCTCCAAGCGGGAAAACACCGGGGAGCTGTTTTTT	CASSSKRENTGELFF
TRBV6-1	TRBJ2-3	.	.	TGTGCCAGCAGGGGAGGAGTTAGCACAGATACGCAGTATTTT	CASRGGVSTDTQYF
TRBV20-1	TRBJ1-4	.	TRBD1	TGCAGTGCTAGAGAGACAGGGGGCAATGAAAAACTGTTTTTT	CSARETGGNEKLFF
TRBV12-3/TRBV12-4	TRBJ2-7	.	.	TGTGCCAGCAGTTCATCGGGACAAATAACCTACGAGCAGTACTTC	CASSSSGQITYEQYF
TRBV20-1	TRBJ1-4	few	.	TGCAGTGCTAGAGACTGGGCGGGAGAAAAACTGTTTTTT	CSARDWAGEKLFF
TRBV5-6	TRBJ2-7	few	TRBD2	TGTGCCAGCAGCTTGGGACTAGCGAGTCCCTACGAGCAGTACTTC	CASSLGLASPYEQYF
TRBV6-5	TRBJ2-1	.	TRBD2	TGTGCCAGCAGTACCCGATTAGGGACTAGCGGGTACAATGAGCAGTTCTTC	CASSTRLGTSGYNEQFF
TRBV12-3/TRBV12-4	TRBJ2-7	few	TRBD1	TGTGCCAGCAGGCTAACGGGACAGGGAAAATACGAGCAGTACTTC	CASRLTGQGKYEQYF
TRBV20-1	TRBJ2-7	many	TRBD2	TGCAGTGCTAGCTTGGGGCTAATGGGGGGGGAGCAGTACTTC	CSASLGLMGGEQYF
TRBV3-1	TRBJ1-1	few	.	TGTGCCAGCAGCCAAGGCCGGGGGGCAACTACAGGTGAAGCTTTCTTT	CASSQGRGATTGEAFF
TRBV5-6	TRBJ1-1	few	.	TGTGCCAGCAGGAACTCGGGACTTTTGAACACTGAAGCTTTCTTT	CASRNSGLLNTEAFF
TRBV14	TRBJ2-1	.	.	TGTGCCAGCAGCCAAGATCCCCCTCGTGGTTACAATGAGCAGTTCTTC	CASSQDPPRGYNEQFF
TRBV29-1	TRBJ1-1	.	.	TGCAGCGTTCGGGTGGGCACTGAAGCTTTCTTT	CSVRVGTEAFF
TRBV28	TRBJ2-6	.	TRBD2	TGTGCCAGCAGTTCGAGCGGGAGGGCGCTGGGGGCCAACGTCCTGACTTTC	CASSSSGRALGANVLTF
TRBV7-6	TRBJ2-7	.	TRBD2	TGTGCCAGCAGCATTATCGGGACTAGCGGGCCCTACGAGCAGTACTTC	CASSIIGTSGPYEQYF
TRBV7-9	TRBJ2-5	.	.	TGTGCCAGCAGCTTAGTCGCAGTGTACCAAGAGACCCAGTACTTC	CASSLVAVYQETQYF